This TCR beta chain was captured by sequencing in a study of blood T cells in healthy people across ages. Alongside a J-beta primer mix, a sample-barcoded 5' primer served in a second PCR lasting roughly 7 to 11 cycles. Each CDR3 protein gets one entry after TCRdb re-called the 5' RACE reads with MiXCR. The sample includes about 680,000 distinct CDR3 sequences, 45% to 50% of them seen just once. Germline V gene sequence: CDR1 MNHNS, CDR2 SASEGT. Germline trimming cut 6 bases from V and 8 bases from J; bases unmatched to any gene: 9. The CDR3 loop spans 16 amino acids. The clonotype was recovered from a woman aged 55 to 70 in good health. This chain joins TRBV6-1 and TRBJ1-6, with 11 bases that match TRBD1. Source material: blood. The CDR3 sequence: CASRPIPGQGDSPLHF. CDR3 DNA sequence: TGTGCCAGCAGGCCGATCCCGGGACAGGGGGATTCACCCCTCCACTTT.